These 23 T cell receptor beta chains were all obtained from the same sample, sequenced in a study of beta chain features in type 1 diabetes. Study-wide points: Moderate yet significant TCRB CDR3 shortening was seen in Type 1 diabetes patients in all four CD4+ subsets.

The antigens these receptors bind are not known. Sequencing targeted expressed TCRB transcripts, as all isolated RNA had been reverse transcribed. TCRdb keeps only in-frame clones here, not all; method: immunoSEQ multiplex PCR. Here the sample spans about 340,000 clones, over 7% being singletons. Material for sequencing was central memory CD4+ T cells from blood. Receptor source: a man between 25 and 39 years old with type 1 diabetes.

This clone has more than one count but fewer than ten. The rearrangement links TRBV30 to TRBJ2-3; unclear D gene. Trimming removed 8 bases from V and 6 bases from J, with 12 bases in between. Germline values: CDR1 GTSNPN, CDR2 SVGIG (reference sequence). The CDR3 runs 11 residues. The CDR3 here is CASKSADTQYF. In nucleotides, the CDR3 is TGTGCCAGTAAATCGGCGGATACGCAGTATTTT.

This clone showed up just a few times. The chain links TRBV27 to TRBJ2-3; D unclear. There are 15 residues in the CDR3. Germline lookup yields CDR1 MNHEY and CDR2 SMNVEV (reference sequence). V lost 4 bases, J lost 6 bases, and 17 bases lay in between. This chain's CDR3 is CASSWVDAVRDTQYF. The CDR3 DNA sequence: TGTGCCAGCAGTTGGGTTGACGCGGTGCGGGATACGCAGTATTTT.

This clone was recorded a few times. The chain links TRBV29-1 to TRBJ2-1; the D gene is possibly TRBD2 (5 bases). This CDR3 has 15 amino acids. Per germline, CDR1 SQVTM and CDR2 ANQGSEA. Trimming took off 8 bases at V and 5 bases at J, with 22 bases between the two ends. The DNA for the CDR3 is TGCAGCCATGATCGAGGACTTATGGGCGACAATGAGCAGTTCTTC. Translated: CSHDRGLMGDNEQFF.

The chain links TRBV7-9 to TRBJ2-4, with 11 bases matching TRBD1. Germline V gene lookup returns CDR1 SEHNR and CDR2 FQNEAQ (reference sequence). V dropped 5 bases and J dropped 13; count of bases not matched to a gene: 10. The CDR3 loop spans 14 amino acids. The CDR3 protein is CASSAGTGGGRQYF. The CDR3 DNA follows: TGTGCCAGCAGCGCCGGGACAGGGGGAGGCAGGCAGTACTTC. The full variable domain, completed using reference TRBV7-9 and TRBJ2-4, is DTGVSQNPRHKITKRGQNVTFRCDPISEHNRLYWYRQTLGQGPEFLTYFQNEAQLEKSRLLSDRFSAERPKGSFSTLEIQRTEQGDSAMYLCASSAGTGGGRQYFGAGTRLSVL.

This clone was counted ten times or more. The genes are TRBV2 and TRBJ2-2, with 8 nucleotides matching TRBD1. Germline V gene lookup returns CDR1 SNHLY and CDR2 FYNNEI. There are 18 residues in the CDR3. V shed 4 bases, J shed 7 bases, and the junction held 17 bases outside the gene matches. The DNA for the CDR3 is TGTGCCAGCAGTGCTCGGCAGGGGGCTATGTACCCCGTCGGGGAGCTGTTTTTT. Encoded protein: CASSARQGAMYPVGELFF.

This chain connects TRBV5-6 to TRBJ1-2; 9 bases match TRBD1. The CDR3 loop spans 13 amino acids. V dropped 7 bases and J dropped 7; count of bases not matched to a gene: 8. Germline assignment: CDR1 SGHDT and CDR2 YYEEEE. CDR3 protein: CASYRDRVAGYTF. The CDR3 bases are TGTGCCAGCTACCGGGACAGGGTTGCTGGCTACACCTTC.

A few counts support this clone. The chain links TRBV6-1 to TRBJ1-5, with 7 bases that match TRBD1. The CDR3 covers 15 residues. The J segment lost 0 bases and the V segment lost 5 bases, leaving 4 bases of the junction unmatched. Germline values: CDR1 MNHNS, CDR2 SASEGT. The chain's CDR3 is CASSSGTASNQPQHF. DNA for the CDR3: TGTGCCAGCAGTTCCGGGACAGCTAGCAATCAGCCCCAGCATTTT.

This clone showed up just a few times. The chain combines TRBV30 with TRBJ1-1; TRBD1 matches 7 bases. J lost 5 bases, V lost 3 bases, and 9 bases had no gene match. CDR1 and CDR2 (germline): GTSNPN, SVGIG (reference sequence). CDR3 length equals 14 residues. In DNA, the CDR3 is TGTGCCTGGAGCGCACCGACAGGGATAACTGAAGCTTTCTTT. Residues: CAWSAPTGITEAFF.

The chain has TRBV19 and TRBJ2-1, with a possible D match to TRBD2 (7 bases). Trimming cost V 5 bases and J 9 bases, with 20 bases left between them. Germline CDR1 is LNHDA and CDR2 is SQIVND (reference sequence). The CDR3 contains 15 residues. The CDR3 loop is CASSAPRAGAGEQFF. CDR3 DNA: TGTGCCAGTAGTGCCCCGAGGGCGGGGGCCGGTGAGCAGTTCTTC.

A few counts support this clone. The CDR3 DNA is TGTGCCAGTAGTTTGGGGACAGAAGCTGGCTATGGCTACACCTTC. Its translation: CASSLGTEAGYGYTF. This chain uses TRBV19 with TRBJ1-2; TRBD1 agrees at 7 bases. V gave up 5 bases and J gave up 4 bases; unmatched junction bases: 10. The CDR3 consists of 15 residues. CDR1 and CDR2 from the germline V gene are LNHDA and SQIVND (reference sequence). The full variable domain, rest sourced from reference TRBV19 and TRBJ1-2, is DGGITQSPKYLFRKEGQNVTLSCEQNLNHDAMYWYRQDPGQGLRLIYYSQIVNDFQKGDIAEGYSVSREKKESFPLTVTSAQKNPTAFYLCASSLGTEAGYGYTFGSGTRLTVV.

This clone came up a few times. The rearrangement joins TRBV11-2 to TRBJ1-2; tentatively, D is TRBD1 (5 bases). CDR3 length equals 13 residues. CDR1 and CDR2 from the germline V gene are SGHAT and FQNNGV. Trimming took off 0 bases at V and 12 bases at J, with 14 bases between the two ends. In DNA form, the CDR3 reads TGTGCCAGCAGCTTAGATCTGGCAGGGCGGGACACCTTC. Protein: CASSLDLAGRDTF.

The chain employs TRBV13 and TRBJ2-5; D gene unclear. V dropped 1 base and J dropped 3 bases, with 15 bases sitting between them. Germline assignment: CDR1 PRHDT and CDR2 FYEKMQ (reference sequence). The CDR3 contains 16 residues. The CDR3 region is CASSLEGSPGEETQYF. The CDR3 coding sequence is TGTGCCAGCAGCTTAGAAGGTTCACCAGGAGAAGAGACCCAGTACTTC.

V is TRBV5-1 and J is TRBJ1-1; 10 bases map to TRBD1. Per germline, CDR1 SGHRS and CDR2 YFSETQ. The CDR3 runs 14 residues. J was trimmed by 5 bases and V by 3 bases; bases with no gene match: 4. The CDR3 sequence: CASSSRDRGTEAFF. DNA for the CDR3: TGCGCCAGCAGCTCCCGGGACAGGGGAACTGAAGCTTTCTTT.

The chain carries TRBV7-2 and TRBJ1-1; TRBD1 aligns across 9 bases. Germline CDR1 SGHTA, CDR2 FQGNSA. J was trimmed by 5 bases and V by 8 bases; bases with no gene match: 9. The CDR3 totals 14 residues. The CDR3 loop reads CASGSRQGGTEAFF. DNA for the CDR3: TGTGCCAGCGGATCTCGACAGGGGGGGACTGAAGCTTTCTTT.

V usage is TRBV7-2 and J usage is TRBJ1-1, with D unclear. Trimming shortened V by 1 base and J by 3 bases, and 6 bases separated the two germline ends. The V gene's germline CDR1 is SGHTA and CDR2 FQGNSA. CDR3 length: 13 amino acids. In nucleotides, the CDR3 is TGTGCCAGCAGCTTAGATAGTGACACTGAAGCTTTCTTT. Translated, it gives CASSLDSDTEAFF.

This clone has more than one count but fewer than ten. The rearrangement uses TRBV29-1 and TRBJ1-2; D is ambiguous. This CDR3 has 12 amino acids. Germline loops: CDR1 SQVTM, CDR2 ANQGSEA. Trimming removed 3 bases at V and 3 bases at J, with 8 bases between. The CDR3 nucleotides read TGCAGCGTTGACAGTGGCTACTATGGCTACACCTTC. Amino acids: CSVDSGYYGYTF.

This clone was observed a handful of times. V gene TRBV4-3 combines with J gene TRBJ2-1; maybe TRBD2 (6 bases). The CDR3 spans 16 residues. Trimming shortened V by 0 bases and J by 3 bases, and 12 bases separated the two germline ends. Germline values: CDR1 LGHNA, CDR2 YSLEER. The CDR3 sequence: CASSQDSGYIYNEQFF. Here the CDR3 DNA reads TGCGCCAGCAGCCAAGATAGCGGCTATATCTACAATGAGCAGTTCTTC.

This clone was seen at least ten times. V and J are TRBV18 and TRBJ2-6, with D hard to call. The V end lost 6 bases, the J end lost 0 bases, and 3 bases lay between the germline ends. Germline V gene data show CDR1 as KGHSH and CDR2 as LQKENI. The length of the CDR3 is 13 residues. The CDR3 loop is CASSFSGANVLTF. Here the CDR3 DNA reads TGTGCCAGCTCCTTCTCTGGGGCCAACGTCCTGACTTTC.

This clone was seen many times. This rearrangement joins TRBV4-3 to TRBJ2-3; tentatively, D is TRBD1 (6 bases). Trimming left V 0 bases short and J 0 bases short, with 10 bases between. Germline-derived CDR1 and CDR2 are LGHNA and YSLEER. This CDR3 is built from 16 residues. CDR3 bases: TGCGCCAGCAGCCAAGATCCTGACAGGAGCACAGATACGCAGTATTTT. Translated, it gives CASSQDPDRSTDTQYF.

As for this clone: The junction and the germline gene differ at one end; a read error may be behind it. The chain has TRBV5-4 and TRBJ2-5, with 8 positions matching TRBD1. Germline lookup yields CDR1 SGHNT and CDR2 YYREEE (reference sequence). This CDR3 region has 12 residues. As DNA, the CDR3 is TGTGCCAGCAGCTTGGATGGACAGGGTCAACACTTC. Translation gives CASSLDGQGQHF.

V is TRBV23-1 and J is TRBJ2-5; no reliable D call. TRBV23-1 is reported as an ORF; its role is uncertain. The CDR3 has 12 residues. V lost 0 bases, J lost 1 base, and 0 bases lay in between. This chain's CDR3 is CASSQSQETQYF. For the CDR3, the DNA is TGCGCCAGCAGTCAATCCCAAGAGACCCAGTACTTC.

This CDR3 is CASSSGTGGLLGEQYF. The DNA of the CDR3 is TGTGCCAGCAGCTCCGGGACAGGGGGGTTGTTGGGCGAGCAGTACTTC. The chain joins TRBV6-6 to TRBJ2-7; 11 bases fit TRBD1. Germline V gene data show CDR1 as MNHNY and CDR2 as SVGAGI (reference sequence). V lost 6 bases and J lost 6; bases outside the gene matches: 13. This CDR3 is built from 16 residues.

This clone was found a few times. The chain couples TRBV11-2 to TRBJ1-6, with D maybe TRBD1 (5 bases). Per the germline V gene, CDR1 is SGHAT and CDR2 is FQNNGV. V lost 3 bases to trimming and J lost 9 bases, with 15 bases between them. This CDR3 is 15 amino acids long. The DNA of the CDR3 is TGTGCCAGCAGCTTTCAGGGAGGAGGGAGTTCACCCCTCCACTTT. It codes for CASSFQGGGSSPLHF.